The 20 T cell receptor beta chains presented below share a single source sample, sequenced in a study of Ad26.COV2.S vaccination and SARS-CoV-2 variants. Treatment noted: some 20 received Ad26.COV2.S at low or high dose, single or two shots; about 5 received placebo; per-sample allocation not given. Specimen acquisition occurred on day 63 following the initial vaccine or placebo injection. Sequencing used immunoSEQ multiplex PCR; TCRdb keeps in-frame clones, though not all of them. The table lists nearly 400,000 clones, 89% of them singletons. The sample here was peripheral blood, taken in a trial of Ad26.COV2.S vaccine versus placebo. These TCRs come from a person aged 18-65 years who received the Ad26.COV2.S COVID-19 vaccine or a placebo.

The CDR3 loop reads CASSPARGLGYTF. CDR3 DNA: TGTGCCAGCAGCCCCGCCAGGGGGCTCGGCTACACCTTC. This chain links TRBV11-3 with TRBJ1-2; 8 positions match TRBD1. CDR3 length equals 13 residues. Unmatched junction bases numbered 7, after V lost 5 bases and J lost 8 bases. The germline V gene has CDR1 SGHNT and CDR2 YENEEA. Based on the CDR3 plus reference TRBV11-3 and TRBJ1-2, the full variable domain is EAGVVQSPRYKIIEKKQPVAFWCNPISGHNTLYWYLQNLGQGPELLIRYENEEAVDDSQLPKDRFSAERLKGVDSTLKIQPAELGDSAVYLCASSPARGLGYTFGSGTRLTVV.

This clone was picked up one time. The chain uses TRBV25-1 and TRBJ1-2; 7 bases map to TRBD1. The CDR3 is made up of 14 amino acids. CDR1 and CDR2 (germline): MGHDK, SYGVNS. V lost 3 bases to trimming and J lost 4 bases; unmatched junction nucleotides: 5. The CDR3 reads CASSERGTAYGYTF. CDR3 bases: TGTGCCAGCAGTGAGAGAGGGACAGCCTATGGCTACACCTTC.

In regard to this clone: Other DNA sequences in the sample encode the same CDR3. The chain has TRBV5-6 and TRBJ1-1; D is possibly TRBD1 (5 bases). V dropped 0 bases and J dropped 4 bases, with 10 bases sitting between them. Germline V gene lookup returns CDR1 SGHDT and CDR2 YYEEEE. CDR3 length: 14 amino acids. The DNA for the CDR3 is TGTGCCAGCAGCTTGGAAGCGGGGGGCACTGAAGCTTTCTTT. Amino acid sequence: CASSLEAGGTEAFF. Supplemented by reference TRBV5-6 and TRBJ1-1, the full variable domain reads DAGVTQSPTHLIKTRGQQVTLRCSPKSGHDTVSWYQQALGQGPQFIFQYYEEEERQRGNFPDRFSGHQFPNYSSELNVNALLLGDSALYLCASSLEAGGTEAFFGQGTRLTVV.

The chain couples TRBV5-6 to TRBJ2-7; no firm D call. The V gene lost 4 bases and the J gene lost 2 bases, with 7 bases spanning the gap. The germline V gene has CDR1 SGHDT and CDR2 YYEEEE. This CDR3 is 12 amino acids long. CDR3 DNA: TGTGCCAGCAGCGACGGACCCTACGAGCAGTACTTC. This sequence encodes CASSDGPYEQYF.

This clone was observed a few times. This chain joins TRBV6-2 or TRBV6-3 and TRBJ2-1; 8 bases fit TRBD2. The CDR3 spans 18 residues. V shed 0 bases and J 0 bases; nucleotides not matched to a gene: 7. Germline values: CDR1 MNHEY, CDR2 SVGEGT. The CDR3 loop reads CASSYSPSGLSSYNEQFF. In DNA form, the CDR3 reads TGTGCCAGCAGTTACTCGCCTAGCGGGCTAAGCTCCTACAATGAGCAGTTCTTC.

The rearrangement joins TRBV7-6 to TRBJ2-1, with 10 bases that match TRBD2. The CDR3 runs 15 residues. From germline, CDR1 is SGHVS and CDR2 FNYEAQ. Trimming removed 7 bases from V and 12 bases from J; junction bases left unmatched: 15. For the CDR3, the DNA is TGTGCCAGCACGGGAAGCGGGAGGGCTATGGAGGGGCAGTTCTTC. Translating it yields CASTGSGRAMEGQFF.

The V gene is TRBV19, the J gene TRBJ1-2, with D tentatively TRBD1 (5 bases). Germline CDR1 LNHDA, CDR2 SQIVND (reference sequence). The V gene lost 3 bases and the J gene lost 8 bases, with 16 bases spanning the gap. CDR3 length equals 14 residues. The CDR3 here is CASSIWGRPEGYTF. The CDR3 DNA reads TGTGCCAGTAGTATCTGGGGCAGGCCGGAGGGCTACACCTTC.

This chain connects TRBV19 to TRBJ1-1, with D perhaps TRBD1 (6 bases). The length of the CDR3 is 13 residues. Trimming removed 8 bases at V and 2 bases at J, with 12 bases between. In germline, CDR1 is LNHDA, CDR2 SQIVND (reference sequence). The CDR3 DNA is TGTGCCAGTCGCGCGGACAGCAACACTGAAGCTTTCTTT. Protein: CASRADSNTEAFF.

The chain is built from TRBV9 and TRBJ1-1, with D hard to call. The V end was cut by 2 bases, the J end by 1 base, with 6 bases between. Looked up from germline, CDR1 is SGDLS and CDR2 is YYNGEE. CDR3 length: 13 amino acids. This chain's CDR3 is CASSVAGNTEAFF. CDR3 DNA: TGTGCCAGCAGCGTCGCAGGGAACACTGAAGCTTTCTTT.

A single count supports this clone. The chain has TRBV7-2 and TRBJ2-2; TRBD1 matches at 8 bases. This CDR3 comprises 18 residues. The germline V gene has CDR1 SGHTA and CDR2 FQGNSA. Trimming removed 5 bases from V and 6 bases from J; junction bases left unmatched: 17. In nucleotides, the CDR3 is TGTGCCAGCAGCCCCCCGGTCCGGACAGGGTATTTGGCCGGGGAGCTGTTTTTT. Protein sequence: CASSPPVRTGYLAGELFF.

The chain uses TRBV11-3 and TRBJ2-1; D is tentatively TRBD1 or TRBD2 (5 bases each). The CDR3 totals 13 residues. V was shortened by 4 bases and J by 6 bases, with 10 bases between the two germline ends. CDR1 is SGHNT, CDR2 YENEEA, per germline. Here the CDR3 reads CASSSTGLNEQFF. The CDR3 nucleotides read TGTGCCAGCAGCTCAACAGGACTCAATGAGCAGTTCTTC.

The chain employs TRBV20-1 and TRBJ1-2; no firm D call. Trimming took off 1 base at V and 7 bases at J, with 4 bases between the two ends. The CDR3 is 10 residues long. Germline CDR1 is DFQATT and CDR2 is SNEGSKA (reference sequence). The chain's CDR3 is CSARGSGYTF. CDR3 sequence (DNA): TGCAGTGCTAGAGGGAGTGGCTACACCTTC.

The gene calls are TRBV19 and TRBJ2-7, with a weak D call TRBD1 (5 bases). The CDR3 consists of 14 residues. Per germline, CDR1 LNHDA and CDR2 SQIVND (reference sequence). The germline V and J ends were trimmed by 5 bases and 2 bases, with 13 bases remaining between them. In DNA, the CDR3 is TGTGCCAGTAGTCTCAGGGAAGGCGCCTACGAGCAGTACTTC. Translating gives CASSLREGAYEQYF.

The rearrangement links TRBV7-2 to TRBJ2-4, with D maybe TRBD1 (6 bases). Trimming pared 5 bases from V and 7 bases from J, leaving 15 bases between. Germline V gives CDR1 SGHTA, CDR2 FQGNSA. The CDR3 totals 14 residues. CDR3 in amino acids: CASSLNRVRNIQYF. CDR3 nucleotide sequence: TGTGCCAGCAGCCTTAACAGGGTTCGGAACATTCAGTACTTC.

This clone was picked up a small number of times. This chain links TRBV15 with TRBJ2-1, with 8 bases that match TRBD1. The CDR3 runs to 20 residues. Germline values: CDR1 LNHNV, CDR2 YYDKDF (reference sequence). Trimming cost V 5 bases and J 0 bases; bases outside gene matches: 18. The CDR3 DNA is TGTGCCACCAGCGCCCGGTGGGGACAGGTCGCCTCTAGCTCCTACAATGAGCAGTTCTTC. Protein sequence: CATSARWGQVASSSYNEQFF.

The J gene is TRBJ1-2, the V gene TRBV29-1; D is uncertain. The V gene lost 2 bases and the J gene lost 0 bases, with 7 bases spanning the gap. The CDR3 loop spans 13 amino acids. CDR1 and CDR2 (germline): SQVTM, ANQGSEA. CDR3 sequence: CSVENSPNYGYTF. The CDR3 DNA is TGCAGCGTTGAAAACTCACCTAACTATGGCTACACCTTC.

The chain couples TRBV11-3 to TRBJ2-3, with D maybe TRBD1 (5 bases). The CDR3 consists of 16 residues. V was trimmed by 4 bases and J by 3 bases, leaving 17 bases between them. Germline V gives CDR1 SGHNT, CDR2 YENEEA. The CDR3 DNA sequence: TGTGCCAGCAGCTCTGGGTCAGGGTTGGCTACAGATACGCAGTATTTT. Translation gives CASSSGSGLATDTQYF.

The genes are TRBV19 and TRBJ1-1; tentative D call: TRBD1 (5 bases). Germline CDR1 is LNHDA and CDR2 is SQIVND (reference sequence). Trimming stripped 5 bases from V and 6 bases from J, with 22 bases between. CDR3 length equals 16 residues. The CDR3 sequence is CASSVLQASMGAEAFF. The CDR3 bases are TGTGCCAGTAGTGTCCTTCAGGCCTCGATGGGGGCTGAAGCTTTCTTT. The full variable domain, its missing parts supplied by reference TRBV19 and TRBJ1-1, is DGGITQSPKYLFRKEGQNVTLSCEQNLNHDAMYWYRQDPGQGLRLIYYSQIVNDFQKGDIAEGYSVSREKKESFPLTVTSAQKNPTAFYLCASSVLQASMGAEAFFGQGTRLTVV.

This clone was seen just once. The chain employs TRBV27 and TRBJ1-1; D remains ambiguous. In germline, CDR1 is MNHEY, CDR2 SMNVEV (reference sequence). The CDR3 is 14 amino acids. Trimming shortened V by 2 bases and J by 4 bases, and 11 bases separated the two germline ends. In DNA, the CDR3 is TGTGCCAGCAGTTTAACCCCCCGCGGCACTGAAGCTTTCTTT. The encoded protein is CASSLTPRGTEAFF.

The CDR3: CASSGTDTGELFF. CDR3 nucleotide sequence: TGTGCCAGCAGTGGGACAGACACCGGGGAGCTGTTTTTT. V and J are TRBV6-4 and TRBJ2-2; D may be TRBD1 (6 bases). The CDR3 length is 13 residues. The germline V and J ends were trimmed by 4 bases and 3 bases, with 6 bases remaining between them. Germline assignment: CDR1 MRHNA and CDR2 SNTAGT.